This record concerns one TCR beta chain sequence. The sample holds a few counts of this clone. Its antigen is not yet known. No quality values exist for individual bases; no much larger clone is one base distant. The source of the sample is a study of cytomegalovirus exposure and HLA in healthy donors listed by TCRdb under 2017. A note on the overall study: An earlier analysis of roughly 500 of the donors reported about 290 Gb of sequence data and around 120 million unique TCR beta sequences from 190 million or so T cells. An early release that covered more than 550 HLA-typed donors contained approximately 300 gigabases of sequencing data and approximately 85 million unique TCR sequences. The genetic ancestry cluster associated with self-reported Caucasian donors included around 76% of the 398 genotyped donors. The study was designed to test whether signatures of past pathogen exposure could be identified by cataloging public T cell receptors. The T cell repertoires of around 670 subjects were profiled by immunosequencing and related to cytomegalovirus serostatus. In addition to the first cohort of approximately 650 subjects, a separate validation cohort of approximately 120 different subjects was used. High-throughput TCR immunosequencing, statistical association of individual TCRs with disease status, and machine learning were combined to predict cytomegalovirus infection status. To study patterns of TCR occurrence, a later analysis re-analyzed previously published TCR beta repertoires from 666 donors and added high-resolution HLA genotyping. The later analysis used no new phenotypic data to find candidate immune exposures, relying instead on TCR beta sequences and their occurrence across donors. To decide whether each TCR beta V gene segment behaved as functional or pseudogenic, an earlier analysis of some 540 of the donors relied on high-throughput TCR beta sequencing. Donor age, sex, ethnicity and CMV serostatus were compiled alongside the repertoire data. In a later genetic analysis, genome-wide SNP genotypes for about three fifths of the 666 donors were used, and that subset was treated as a discovery cohort. All discovery cohort repertoires had been generated using a single sequencing platform. Class I and class II HLA loci were covered by the typing at four-digit resolution. The number of donors typed differed by locus, with about 629-630 for A, B, C, DRB1 and DQB1, around 500 for DQA1, over 600 for DPA1, and some 470 for DPB1. Several DR-DQ haplotypes were handled as single units for association and clustering, since linkage in the cohort was strong. On average, roughly 250,000 unique TCR beta nucleotide sequences were sequenced per donor among 398 genotyped donors of the cohort, with roughly 18% of those sequences being non-productive.

What the study reported, not specific to this receptor: CMV serostatus was the only immune exposure information available for the cohort. The study listed 164 TCR beta chains as associated with cytomegalovirus. Compared with the 666-donor mean, donors in an Asian-associated ancestry cluster had fewer N-insertions in productive TCRs, according to a later genetic analysis. The sequencing pipeline was judged likely to have produced a cluster of highly shared sequence variants as a technical artifact. Because some donors lacked HLA typing at each locus, the association tests relied only on the typed subset. Several of the top co-occurrence clusters appeared to be linked to parvovirus B19, influenza, CMV and Epstein-Barr virus, according to a later analysis. In a later analysis, the rate of TCR association differed among HLA loci, with DRB1 alleles having the most associated TCRs and HLA-C alleles having the fewest. The authors suggested that the approach could potentially be generalized to other disease states and immunological phenotypes. Roughly uniform sequencing depth across donors was assumed in presence/absence analyses, although this assumption may not hold. The classifier was reported to diagnose cytomegalovirus status with high specificity and sensitivity in both the original and validation cohorts. In an earlier analysis of about 600 of the donors, most TCR beta V segments appeared in productive rearrangements about 87% or about 30% of the time, broadly matching IMGT annotations. A later genetic analysis associated a missense DCLRE1C variant with V-gene and J-gene trimming of TCR beta chains, and an independent cohort replicated the association. Most TCR sequences were observed very rarely across donors, whereas some public TCRs were present in many individuals. In a later analysis, HLA-associated TCR beta chains showed more clonal expansion and lower generation probabilities than non-associated chains that were equally common. A further reported finding was that TCR beta sequences accurately predicted the HLA-A and HLA-B alleles for most subjects in the first cohort. Correlated functional status among segregating V segments might be attributable to linkage disequilibrium, but an unknown experimental factor could not be ruled out. Specific HLA alleles were associated with around 18,000 TCR beta sequences at a false discovery rate of 0.05 in a later analysis. The earlier analysis of nearly 600 of the donors excluded roughly 17 rarely observed V segments, including chromosome 9 orphons, because counts were too low. Because the 87-base-pair reads could not distinguish some IMGT-functional V segments, including TRBV6-2 and TRBV6-3, those segments were excluded. In vitro tests confirmed that a few of the cytomegalovirus-associated TCR beta chains recognize cytomegalovirus antigens. When HLA alleles, especially DR and DQ, strongly co-occurred, attributing TCR associations to individual alleles was difficult. A later analysis found that most CMV-associated TCR beta chains appeared HLA-restricted, with HLA associations seemingly driven largely by CMV exposure. This cohort had only TCR beta chains sequenced, and the lack of alpha or paired-chain data limited which features could be detected.

The cohort consisted of approximately 670 healthy bone marrow donors. At the time of sampling, all cohort members were nominally healthy, though unrecorded immune exposures were likely present. The donor tested CMV seropositive, placing the donor among the approximately 290 seropositive members of the cohort. A peripheral blood sample was provided by each donor, and peripheral blood mononuclear cells were used for TCR beta sequencing. The Qiagen DNeasy Blood Extraction Kit was used to extract genomic DNA from the blood cell samples. The method was the immunoSEQ multiplex PCR assay. A mixture of 60 forward primers for TCR Vbeta segments and 13 reverse primers for TCR Jbeta segments was used in the multiplex PCR. The CDR3 region of rearranged TCR beta genes was amplified from genomic DNA by a multiplex PCR assay. The Illumina HiSeq System was used to sequence the amplified TCR beta libraries as 87-base-pair reads. The original methods were these. A later analysis tallied 70 million to 100 million unique TCR beta chains across the 600 to 700 repertoires, and around 12 million of those chains were shared by two or more donors. A nearest-neighbor algorithm error-corrected the raw reads and collapsed the reads into unique sequences, merging closely related sequences to remove PCR and sequencing errors. Alignment of CDR3 sequences to IMGT reference sequences was used to assign V, D and J gene segments. For a sequence to be retained, at least a six-nucleotide match to both a V gene segment and a J gene segment was required. Rearrangements were classified as productive when the CDR3 lacked stop codons and remained in frame with V and J, and all other rearrangements were classified as non-productive. CDR3 was defined by IMGT convention, running from the second conserved V-encoded cysteine to the conserved J-encoded phenylalanine. In an earlier analysis of more than 550 of the donors, sequences lacking an unambiguous match to a single V gene segment were excluded. In an earlier analysis of 500 to 750 of the donors, V segments were called functional above 56.7% productive rearrangements and were called segregating when the between-donor standard deviation exceeded 5%. A statistical classification framework was developed to diagnose cytomegalovirus status using the catalog of TCR beta chain sequences. A later analysis assigned V and J genes by comparing TCR nucleotide sequences with IMGT/GENE-DB human TR gene sequences. In a later analysis, CDR3 sequences and most-parsimonious VDJ recombination scenarios were assigned using the TCRdist pipeline. In a later analysis, each TCR beta chain was defined by its CDR3 amino acid sequence together with its V-gene family, and reads lacking a unique V-gene family were excluded. To address suspected cross-contamination and a sequencing artifact, a later analysis removed over 500 highly shared, low-generation-probability nucleotide sequences. In a later analysis, a clonal expansion index was calculated for each public chain from normalized within-repertoire ranks of inferred template counts. Generation probabilities in a later analysis came from a VDJ recombination model fitted to out-of-frame rearrangements, and those results were checked against IGoR. In a later analysis, hypergeometric tests were used to score TCR-TCR, TCR-HLA and TCR-CMV co-occurrence, with a repertoire-size bias correction applied to TCR pairs. False discovery rates were estimated in a later analysis by permuting HLA or CMV assignments 20 times. In a later analysis, co-occurring TCRs were grouped using DBSCAN, with TCRdist sequence similarity added in when clustering inside HLA-allele-positive subsets. Repertoires with fewer than 30,000 or more than 120,000 public chains, plus five repertoires with anomalous nucleotide sharing, were excluded from co-occurrence clustering. TCRdb stores this immuneACCESS table with in-frame sequences only. Part of the clones is absent; in the studies checked, under half of the shortfall reflects unresolved V genes, and no reason is known for the rest. That table gives V, J and clone size, and the DNA gave D and trimming. This sample has some 100,000 clones in its table, and roughly 70% of those were observed once. Approximately 10% of the sample goes to the ten largest clones.

From the cysteine up to the phenylalanine, the CDR3 has a length of 14 residues. The kept DNA is CDR3 alone, 42 bases in frame from the first base. Via the germline V gene, CDR1 is ENHRY and CDR2 SYGVKD. V has 5 bases trimmed and J has 6 bases trimmed; junction bases matching no gene number 7. The sample was PBMCs. This clonotype originated in a woman aged 45-65 years in good health and CMV-seropositive. This receptor chain uses TRBV10-3 and TRBJ2-7, with 10 bases aligning to TRBD1. The DNA sequence follows: TGTGCCATCAGTTTCGGGACAGGGGCCTCCGAGCAGTACTTC. This is translated as CAISFGTGASEQYF.